Sequencing of this TCR beta chain was carried out in a study of T-cell memory formation after mild COVID-19. Study findings and constraints: Contracting clones, day 15 to 85, had balanced CD4/CD8, and later expanders favored CD4+.

V lost 7 bases and J lost 6, with 21 bases in between. This CDR3 is 15 amino acids long. TCRdb re-called the 5' RACE reads through MiXCR, storing one row per CDR3 protein. The sample consists of roughly 500,000 distinct CDR3 sequences, roughly 20% of them appearing once. In this sample, this clonotype turned up a few times. Its antigen is unknown. This clonotype was obtained from an adult woman who had mild COVID-19 (a few samples of this study predate the infection). Cell type and time point are not known. The sample taken for sequencing was PBMCs or a T cell subset sorted from them (not recorded which). The V and J genes are TRBV12-3 or TRBV12-4 and TRBJ1-2; TRBD1 is a possible D gene (5 bases). CDR3 region: CASTPQPGRSHGYTF. CDR3 DNA: TGTGCCAGCACCCCTCAACCGGGACGCTCACATGGCTACACCTTC.